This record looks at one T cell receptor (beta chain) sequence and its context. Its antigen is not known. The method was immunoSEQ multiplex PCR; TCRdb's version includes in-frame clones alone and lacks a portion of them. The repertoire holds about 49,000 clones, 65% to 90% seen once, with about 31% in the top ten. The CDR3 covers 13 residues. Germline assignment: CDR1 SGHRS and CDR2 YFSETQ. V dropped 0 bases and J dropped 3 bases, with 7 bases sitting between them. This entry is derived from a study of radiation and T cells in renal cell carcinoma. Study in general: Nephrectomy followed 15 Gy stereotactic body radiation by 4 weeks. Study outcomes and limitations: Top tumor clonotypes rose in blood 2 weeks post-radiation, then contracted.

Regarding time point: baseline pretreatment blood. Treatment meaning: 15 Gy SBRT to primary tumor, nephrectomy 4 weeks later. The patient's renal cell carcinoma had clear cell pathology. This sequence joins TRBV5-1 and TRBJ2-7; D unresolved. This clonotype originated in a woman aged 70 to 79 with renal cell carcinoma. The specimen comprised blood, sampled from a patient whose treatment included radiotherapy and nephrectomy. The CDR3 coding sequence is TGCGCCAGCAGCTTGGAGGTACACTACGAGCAGTACTTC. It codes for CASSLEVHYEQYF.